This TCR beta chain is drawn from a study of OX40 agonist ivuxolimab in advanced cancers. Broader study findings: Some of the lowest clonal expansion was seen in partial responders at 0.1-3.0 mg/kg. CD4+ and CD8+ blood T cells expanded clonally by week 6 at 0.1 to 3.0 mg/kg.

On this clone: Antigen unknown.

TCRdb's copy holds only in-frame clones and misses some; the assay was immunoSEQ multiplex PCR. In the table there are tens of thousands of clones, 85% to 95% of which are singletons. Germline lookup yields CDR1 MNHEY and CDR2 SMNVEV (reference sequence). The CDR3 contains 12 residues. V was clipped by 4 bases and J by 3 bases, with 7 bases between them. The source is an adult with an advanced solid tumor such as melanoma, head and neck, liver or kidney cancer. The chain combines TRBV27 with TRBJ2-7; D not resolved. The sample here was CD4+ or CD8+ T cells sorted from blood, taken in a trial of the OX40 agonist ivuxolimab. This CDR3 is CASSSADYEQYF. CDR3 nucleotides: TGTGCCAGCAGTTCCGCTGACTACGAGCAGTACTTC.